These 9 T cell receptor beta chains were sequenced from one sample in a study of cytomegalovirus exposure and HLA in healthy donors. Primers: 60 Vbeta forward and 13 Jbeta reverse. Clones were read by immunoSEQ multiplex PCR, and TCRdb kept only the in-frame ones, dropping some. Among about 160,000 clones listed, around 83% were seen once. The sequencing sample was made of PBMCs. The receptors here all came from a male donor in good health and CMV-seropositive.

The V gene is TRBV5-4, the J gene TRBJ1-1; 8 bases align to TRBD1. V was pared by 1 base and J by 7 bases, with 6 bases of the junction left unmatched. This CDR3 is 14 amino acids long. Germline loops: CDR1 SGHNT, CDR2 YYREEE (reference sequence). The CDR3 protein is CASSLRQGFSEAFF. As DNA, the CDR3 is TGTGCCAGCAGCTTGCGACAGGGGTTTAGTGAAGCTTTCTTT.

The chain uses TRBV5-4 and TRBJ1-1; possibly TRBD1 for D (5 bases). Germline CDR1 and CDR2: SGHNT and YYREEE (reference sequence). The CDR3 covers 12 residues. V lost 7 bases and J lost 6, with 13 bases in between. In nucleotides, the CDR3 is TGTGCCAGCTCCGGGGGGGTATCTGAAGCTTTCTTT. Protein: CASSGGVSEAFF.

V and J are TRBV19 and TRBJ2-7; D is possibly TRBD1 (5 bases). The CDR3 length is 13 residues. V gave up 1 base and J gave up 3 bases, with 7 bases separating them. Germline CDR1 and CDR2: LNHDA and SQIVND (reference sequence). DNA for the CDR3: TGTGCCAGTAGTATAGTCACAGGCTACGAGCAGTACTTC. Its translation is CASSIVTGYEQYF.

The chain employs TRBV19 and TRBJ1-1, with TRBD1 as a possible D gene (6 bases). The CDR3 has 15 amino acids. Germline-derived CDR1 and CDR2 are LNHDA and SQIVND (reference sequence). V was pared by 3 bases and J by 0 bases, with 11 bases between. In DNA, the CDR3 is TGTGCCAGTAGTATGGGGGCGGACATGAACACTGAAGCTTTCTTT. Amino acids: CASSMGADMNTEAFF.

Concerning this clone itself: Relative to the germline gene, one junction end is altered; a read error may explain this. The V gene is TRBV7-9, the J gene TRBJ2-2, with D possibly being TRBD2 (5 bases). This CDR3 comprises 16 residues. Germline CDR1 reads SEHNR; CDR2 reads FQNEAQ (reference sequence). The CDR3 DNA reads TGTTCCAGCAGCTTAGCGAGGGTCGGCCCCACCGGGGAGCTGTTTTTT. It specifies CSSSLARVGPTGELFF.

The chain recombines TRBV7-9 with TRBJ2-5; weak D call: TRBD2 (7 bases). The length of the CDR3 is 15 residues. Germline CDR1 is SEHNR and CDR2 is FQNEAQ (reference sequence). The germline V and J ends were trimmed by 1 base and 6 bases, with 15 bases remaining between them. The DNA for the CDR3 is TGTGCCAGCAGCTTAGTCCGGGGGGCAAGACAGACCCAGTACTTC. Amino acid sequence: CASSLVRGARQTQYF. The whole variable domain, filled in from reference TRBV7-9 and TRBJ2-5, reads DTGVSQNPRHKITKRGQNVTFRCDPISEHNRLYWYRQTLGQGPEFLTYFQNEAQLEKSRLLSDRFSAERPKGSFSTLEIQRTEQGDSAMYLCASSLVRGARQTQYFGPGTRLLVL.

This chain links TRBV11-2 with TRBJ2-7; 7 bases match TRBD2. Germline lookup yields CDR1 SGHAT and CDR2 FQNNGV. Germline trimming cut 1 base from V and 0 bases from J; bases unmatched to any gene: 9. The CDR3 spans 17 residues. CDR3 sequence: CASSLGNREASSYEQYF. The CDR3 nucleotides are TGTGCCAGCAGCTTAGGGAATCGGGAGGCAAGCTCCTACGAGCAGTACTTC.

The chain combines TRBV19 with TRBJ1-1; 12 nucleotides align to TRBD1. CDR3 size: 13 residues. V lost 6 bases and J lost 4; bases outside the gene matches: 0. Germline loops: CDR1 LNHDA, CDR2 SQIVND (reference sequence). CDR3 sequence reads: CASRGQGATEAFF. The CDR3 region has the DNA TGTGCCAGTAGGGGACAGGGGGCCACTGAAGCTTTCTTT.

This clone was counted only a few times. This sequence joins TRBV4-3 and TRBJ2-7; 15 nucleotides align to TRBD2. The trim removed 2 bases at V and 1 base at J, leaving 6 bases unmatched. The CDR3 has 18 residues. Germline V gives CDR1 LGHNA, CDR2 YSLEER. DNA for the CDR3: TGCGCCAGCAGCCAATCTGGACTAGCGGGGGGGCGTTCCTACGAGCAGTACTTC. Encoded protein: CASSQSGLAGGRSYEQYF.